The source of this T cell receptor (beta chain) is a study of Ad26.COV2.S vaccination and SARS-CoV-2 variants. Whole-study context: Donor allocation was to the COV1001 Ad26.COV2.S trial arm.

The treatment here: roughly 19 received Ad26.COV2.S at low or high dose, single or two shots; roughly five received placebo; per-sample allocation not given. Day 63 after the first vaccine or placebo injection was the time point for sampling. The germline V gene encodes CDR1 SQVTM and CDR2 ANQGSEA. V gave up 7 bases and J gave up 3 bases, with 15 bases separating them. This CDR3 spans 13 amino acids. Libraries were prepared by immunoSEQ multiplex PCR; TCRdb keeps only in-frame clonotypes and omits some of them. The sample yields about 350,000 clones, roughly 85% seen once. The TCR originated in a person aged 18 to 65 who received the Ad26.COV2.S COVID-19 vaccine or a placebo. The chain couples TRBV29-1 to TRBJ1-2; D is undetermined. This sample comprised peripheral blood, obtained in a trial of Ad26.COV2.S vaccine versus placebo. The CDR3 loop reads CSARLGVDYGYTF. The CDR3 DNA reads TGCAGCGCCCGGCTGGGTGTTGACTATGGCTACACCTTC.